A single sample is the source of the 2 T cell receptor beta chains below, sequenced in a study of cytomegalovirus exposure and HLA in healthy donors. The table came from immunoSEQ multiplex PCR; TCRdb's copy has only in-frame clones and leaves some out. The sample gives roughly 330,000 clones, roughly 87% of which show up once; about 1.2% is in the top ten. What was sequenced was PBMCs. The receptors derive from a woman in her thirties in good health and CMV-seropositive.

The V and J genes are TRBV5-3 and TRBJ2-6; D is unclear. TRBV5-3 is recorded as an ORF, its role being uncertain. Deletions cut 0 bases from V and 0 bases from J, with 13 bases between. The CDR3 has 18 amino acids. The CDR3 DNA follows: TGTGCCAGAAGCTTGGTGAGGTCATACAGCTCTGGGGCCAACGTCCTGACTTTC. Translating it yields CARSLVRSYSSGANVLTF.

J is TRBJ1-3 and V is TRBV14; D is possibly TRBD1 (6 bases). This CDR3 comprises 16 residues. The V gene's germline CDR1 is SGHDN and CDR2 FVKESK. Trimming shortened V by 0 bases and J by 5 bases, and 14 bases separated the two germline ends. CDR3 in amino acids: CASSQDRAGTRNTIYF. The CDR3, as DNA: TGTGCCAGCAGCCAAGATCGGGCAGGGACAAGAAACACCATATATTTT.